This T cell receptor beta chain was documented in a study of T cell responses to AZD1222 COVID-19 vaccine. The study's findings and limits: Reports say nearly half of spike-specific TCRs go after unmutated variant regions.

About this clone itself: Antigen specificity is unknown.

This CDR3 region has 12 residues. With 5 bases removed from V and 8 bases from J, the gap between germline ends came to 12 bases. Method: immunoSEQ multiplex PCR; TCRdb's copy keeps in-frame clones and lacks some. The sample holds about 120,000 clones, 70% to 90% seen once. The receptor was isolated from an adult in good health. The sample here was peripheral blood, taken on day 0 of AZD1222 vaccination. This chain joins TRBV12-3 or TRBV12-4 and TRBJ1-1; D possibly corresponds to TRBD1 (5 bases). CDR3 sequence: CASSRGGGEAFF. DNA for the CDR3: TGTGCCAGCAGTCGTGGGGGGGGAGAAGCTTTCTTT.